Each of the 28 T cell receptor beta chains below was sequenced from the same sample in a study of cytomegalovirus exposure and HLA in healthy donors. This PCR relied on a set of 60 Vbeta primers and 13 Jbeta primers. The repertoire was sequenced with immunoSEQ multiplex PCR; TCRdb's copy has only in-frame clones and lacks some. The sample consists of 83,000 or so clones, under 80% of them appearing once. Sample: PBMCs. Receptor source: a man aged 25 to 45 in good health and CMV-seropositive.

This sequence joins TRBV2 and TRBJ1-5; D remains unclear. Per the germline V gene, CDR1 is SNHLY and CDR2 is FYNNEI. CDR3 size: 12 residues. Trimming took 7 bases from V and 7 from J, leaving 11 bases between them. DNA of the CDR3: TGTGCCAGCACCTCCCCGGGGCAGCCCCAGCATTTT. Translating gives CASTSPGQPQHF.

The rearrangement uses TRBV7-9 and TRBJ2-7; TRBD2 might be the D (5 bases). The CDR3 has 15 residues. The V end lost 4 bases, the J end lost 7 bases, and 20 bases lay between the germline ends. Germline CDR1 reads SEHNR; CDR2 reads FQNEAQ (reference sequence). Here the CDR3 reads CASSSSPVTSEEQYF. CDR3 nucleotides: TGTGCCAGCAGCTCCAGTCCCGTCACTAGTGAGGAGCAGTACTTC.

The rearrangement uses TRBV27 and TRBJ1-3; tentative D call: TRBD1 (6 bases). The ends were cut back, 6 bases at V and 1 base at J, with 10 bases in the middle. CDR3 size: 14 residues. The V gene's germline CDR1 is MNHEY and CDR2 SMNVEV (reference sequence). CDR3 residues: CASSKQGSGNTIYF. For the CDR3, the DNA is TGTGCCAGCAGCAAACAGGGTTCTGGAAACACCATATATTTT.

This clone was found once. The rearrangement uses TRBV2 and TRBJ1-2; D call uncertain. The CDR3 is made up of 14 amino acids. V was pared by 8 bases and J by 6 bases, with 19 bases between. The germline V gene has CDR1 SNHLY and CDR2 FYNNEI. This CDR3 is CASGPLRLEHGYTF. CDR3 in DNA: TGTGCCAGCGGTCCCCTTAGACTGGAACATGGCTACACCTTC.

The J gene is TRBJ1-6, the V gene TRBV10-3; TRBD1 matches 7 bases. This CDR3 contains 13 residues. V lost 8 bases, J lost 5 bases, and 3 bases stayed unmatched. Germline assignment: CDR1 ENHRY and CDR2 SYGVKD. The CDR3, as DNA: TGTGCCATCGGACAGGCGAATAATTCACCCCTCCACTTT. The encoded protein is CAIGQANNSPLHF.

In its sample, this clone was seen a few times. The J gene is TRBJ2-7, the V gene TRBV5-1; maybe TRBD1 (5 bases). Trimming left V 0 bases short and J 0 bases short, with 10 bases between. Germline CDR1 and CDR2: SGHRS and YFSETQ. This CDR3 spans 15 amino acids. CDR3 sequence reads: CASSLVGQSSYEQYF. The CDR3 coding sequence is TGCGCCAGCAGCTTGGTGGGGCAAAGCTCCTACGAGCAGTACTTC.

This chain links TRBV5-1 with TRBJ2-3, with 9 bases that match TRBD1. Trimming took 5 bases from V and 2 from J; bases not matched to a gene: 9. The CDR3 contains 16 residues. Germline V gives CDR1 SGHRS, CDR2 YFSETQ. Here the CDR3 reads CASRPQGALSTDTQYF. As DNA, the CDR3 is TGCGCCAGCAGACCACAGGGGGCCCTATCCACAGATACGCAGTATTTT.

This chain connects TRBV7-3 to TRBJ2-2; 8 nucleotides match TRBD2. This CDR3 contains 19 residues. Trimming cost V 5 bases and J 1 base; bases outside gene matches: 15. The germline V gene has CDR1 SGHTA and CDR2 FQGTGA. The CDR3 DNA follows: TGTGCCAGCAGCCCCTCTGGGTACCGGACTAGCCGGAACACCGGGGAGCTGTTTTTT. As protein: CASSPSGYRTSRNTGELFF.

This clone turned up a few times. V is TRBV2 and J is TRBJ2-1; D may be TRBD2 (6 bases). The CDR3 totals 15 residues. The V gene lost 2 bases and the J gene lost 7 bases, with 15 bases spanning the gap. The germline gives CDR1 SNHLY, CDR2 FYNNEI. The CDR3 nucleotides are TGTGCCAGCAGTGAACAGGGCGGCGGACTAAATGAGCAGTTCTTC. This sequence encodes CASSEQGGGLNEQFF.

Points on this clone: The sample has other DNA sequences that encode this CDR3 too. J is TRBJ2-7 and V is TRBV19, with TRBD1 identical over 8 bases. Germline values: CDR1 LNHDA, CDR2 SQIVND (reference sequence). The CDR3 is 17 residues long. The trim removed 5 bases at V and 3 bases at J, leaving 15 bases unmatched. This CDR3 is CASSPPTILQGGYEQYF. The DNA of the CDR3 is TGTGCCAGTAGTCCACCTACAATCCTACAGGGGGGCTACGAGCAGTACTTC.

The chain has TRBV5-6 and TRBJ1-1; a weak D match, TRBD1 (6 bases). Trimming pared 4 bases from V and 6 bases from J, leaving 19 bases between. Germline loops: CDR1 SGHDT, CDR2 YYEEEE. This CDR3 comprises 15 residues. In nucleotides, the CDR3 is TGTGCCAGCAGCGAGGGTACAGGGTTTTTAGCTGAAGCTTTCTTT. Encoded protein: CASSEGTGFLAEAFF.

Note on this clone: Mismatch with germline at one junction end may stem from a read error. V usage is TRBV7-9 and J usage is TRBJ2-1; 12 bases align to TRBD2. Germline V gives CDR1 SEHNR, CDR2 FQNEAQ (reference sequence). There are 14 residues in the CDR3. CDR3 in amino acids: CASGASGGANEQLF. As DNA, the CDR3 is TGTGCCAGCGGGGCTAGCGGGGGGGCAAATGAGCAGCTCTTC.

The CDR3 reads CASSPGLVAGANVLTF. The CDR3 DNA is TGTGCCAGCTCACCGGGCCTTGTGGCGGGGGCCAACGTCCTGACTTTC. The chain carries TRBV18 and TRBJ2-6; D gene uncertain. CDR3 length: 16 residues. Between the trimmed V and J ends, which lost 3 bases and 4 bases, there was a span of 13 bases. Germline lookup yields CDR1 KGHSH and CDR2 LQKENI.

This chain uses TRBV6-6 with TRBJ2-3; 10 positions agree with TRBD2. The germline gives CDR1 MNHNY, CDR2 SVGAGI (reference sequence). The ends lost 4 bases at V and 8 bases at J; junction bases unmatched: 9. This CDR3 comprises 15 residues. CDR3 nucleotide sequence: TGTGCCAGCAGTTTATCTAGCGGGGGCCACGGTACGCAGTATTTT. Protein sequence: CASSLSSGGHGTQYF.

The chain carries TRBV9 and TRBJ1-4, with 7 bases that match TRBD1. The CDR3 spans 16 residues. After removal of 3 bases from V and 5 bases from J, the junction contained 10 bases not matched to a gene. CDR1 is SGDLS, CDR2 YYNGEE, per germline. DNA of the CDR3: TGTGCCAGCAGCGGAGACCGGGACAGCTCGAATGAAAAACTGTTTTTT. Residues: CASSGDRDSSNEKLFF. The full variable domain, with the rest looked up from reference TRBV9 and TRBJ1-4, is DSGVTQTPKHLITATGQRVTLRCSPRSGDLSVYWYQQSLDQGLQFLIQYYNGEERAKGNILERFSAQQFPDLHSELNLSSLELGDSALYFCASSGDRDSSNEKLFFGSGTQLSVL.

This rearrangement joins TRBV29-1 to TRBJ1-2; D is unresolved. Trimming removed 1 base at V and 0 bases at J, with 15 bases between. In germline, CDR1 is SQVTM, CDR2 ANQGSEA. This CDR3 contains 16 residues. In DNA form, the CDR3 reads TGCAGCGTTGAAGGACGGGCTCCGGGGTCTAACTATGGCTACACCTTC. Protein product: CSVEGRAPGSNYGYTF.

A few counts support this clone. The rearrangement links TRBV14 to TRBJ1-1; 8 nucleotides line up with TRBD1. The CDR3 has 15 residues. Germline V gene data show CDR1 as SGHDN and CDR2 as FVKESK. Trimming at V came to 5 bases and at J to 4 bases, leaving 9 bases not matched to a gene. CDR3 residues: CASSEVRTGGTEAFF. The CDR3 region has the DNA TGTGCCAGCAGCGAAGTTCGCACAGGGGGCACTGAAGCTTTCTTT. Filled out from reference TRBV14 and TRBJ1-1, the complete variable domain reads EAGVTQFPSHSVIEKGQTVTLRCDPISGHDNLYWYRRVMGKEIKFLLHFVKESKQDESGMPNNRFLAERTGGTYSTLKVQPAELEDSGVYFCASSEVRTGGTEAFFGQGTRLTVV.

This sequence joins TRBV21-1 and TRBJ1-1; TRBD1 is the table's D call and was not checked against the DNA. TRBV21-1 is deemed a pseudogene. CDR3 length: 13 amino acids. The CDR3 DNA follows: TGTGCCAGCAGGGGGACAGGGAACACTGAAGCTTTCTTT. Translated: CASRGTGNTEAFF.

V usage is TRBV5-5 and J usage is TRBJ2-7, with 9 positions matching TRBD1. The CDR3 length is 15 residues. Germline lookup yields CDR1 SGHKS and CDR2 YYEKEE (reference sequence). Losses at the gene ends were 4 bases for V and 1 base for J; bases not matched to a gene: 6. CDR3 loop: CASSATGTGSYEQYF. The CDR3 DNA follows: TGTGCCAGCAGCGCAACCGGGACAGGGTCCTACGAGCAGTACTTC.

This chain's CDR3 is CASSLGGPSIKPQHF. The CDR3, as DNA: TGTGCCAGCAGTTTAGGAGGGCCAAGCATTAAGCCCCAGCATTTT. The chain uses TRBV27 and TRBJ1-5; D is ambiguous. CDR3 length equals 15 residues. The germline CDR1 and CDR2 sequences are MNHEY and SMNVEV (reference sequence). V gave up 2 bases and J gave up 8 bases, with 16 bases separating them.

The V call is TRBV7-2, the J call TRBJ2-1; D might be TRBD1 (6 bases). The V end lost 4 bases, the J end lost 10 bases, and 14 bases lay between the germline ends. This CDR3 has 13 amino acids. Germline lookup yields CDR1 SGHTA and CDR2 FQGNSA. CDR3 bases: TGTGCCAGCAGCTCCACTTGGGGGCAGGAGCAGTTCTTC. It yields the protein CASSSTWGQEQFF.

The V gene is TRBV18, the J gene TRBJ1-4; no definite D call. The V end lost 3 bases, the J end lost 0 bases, and 8 bases lay between the germline ends. Per the germline V gene, CDR1 is KGHSH and CDR2 is LQKENI. There are 15 residues in the CDR3. CDR3 in amino acids: CASSPRRATNEKLFF. CDR3 nucleotides: TGTGCCAGCTCACCTCGGAGGGCAACTAATGAAAAACTGTTTTTT.

The rearrangement links TRBV18 to TRBJ1-5; TRBD1 aligns across 7 bases. With V trimmed by 4 bases and J by 2 bases, 8 bases remained unmatched. Germline-derived CDR1 and CDR2 are KGHSH and LQKENI. The CDR3 has 16 amino acids. The CDR3 region is CASSRGQGDGNQPQHF. CDR3 bases: TGTGCCAGCTCACGCGGGCAGGGGGACGGCAATCAGCCCCAGCATTTT. Based on the CDR3 plus reference TRBV18 and TRBJ1-5, the full variable domain is NAGVMQNPRHLVRRRGQEARLRCSPMKGHSHVYWYRQLPEEGLKFMVYLQKENIIDESGMPKERFSAEFPKEGPSILRIQQVVRGDSAAYFCASSRGQGDGNQPQHFGDGTRLSIL.

This clone was seen only a few times. In DNA form, the CDR3 reads TGTGCCAGCAGTCGTCACTCAGGGCCCTACGAGCAGTACTTC. Its protein product is CASSRHSGPYEQYF. This chain joins TRBV6-5 and TRBJ2-7; perhaps TRBD1 as D (5 bases). The germline gives CDR1 MNHEY, CDR2 SVGAGI. Trimming removed 5 bases at V and 2 bases at J, with 13 bases between. The CDR3 is 14 amino acids.

The V gene is TRBV5-6, the J gene TRBJ2-3, with D possibly matching TRBD1 (7 bases). With 1 base removed from V and 6 bases from J, the gap between germline ends came to 15 bases. The germline V gene encodes CDR1 SGHDT and CDR2 YYEEEE. This CDR3 is built from 15 residues. The CDR3 loop is CASSLSAGGRDTQYF. In DNA, the CDR3 is TGTGCCAGCAGCTTGAGCGCAGGGGGGCGGGATACGCAGTATTTT.

The chain joins TRBV13 to TRBJ2-7; D is uncertain. V shed 4 bases and J shed 2 bases, with 9 bases lying between them. Germline V gene lookup returns CDR1 PRHDT and CDR2 FYEKMQ (reference sequence). The CDR3 spans 13 residues. The CDR3 loop is CASSSRSTYEQYF. The CDR3 nucleotides read TGTGCCAGCAGCTCGAGGTCAACCTACGAGCAGTACTTC.

At least ten counts were recorded for this clone. In DNA, the CDR3 is TGCGCCAGCAGCTTGGAAGGGACTGCCTACAATGAGCAGTTCTTC. This translates into CASSLEGTAYNEQFF. The chain combines TRBV5-1 with TRBJ2-1; possible D gene TRBD2, 6 bases. This CDR3 is 15 amino acids long. The germline CDR1 and CDR2 sequences are SGHRS and YFSETQ. V lost 0 bases and J lost 2, with 9 bases in between.

This clone was counted ten times or more. V is TRBV4-1 and J is TRBJ1-2; D is perhaps TRBD1 (5 bases). The CDR3 contains 15 residues. CDR1 MGHRA and CDR2 YSYEKL come from the germline V gene. V was cut by 2 bases and J by 2 bases, with 12 bases left in between. This CDR3 is CASSQRFGGNYGYTF. CDR3 in DNA: TGCGCCAGCAGCCAAAGGTTCGGGGGAAACTATGGCTACACCTTC.